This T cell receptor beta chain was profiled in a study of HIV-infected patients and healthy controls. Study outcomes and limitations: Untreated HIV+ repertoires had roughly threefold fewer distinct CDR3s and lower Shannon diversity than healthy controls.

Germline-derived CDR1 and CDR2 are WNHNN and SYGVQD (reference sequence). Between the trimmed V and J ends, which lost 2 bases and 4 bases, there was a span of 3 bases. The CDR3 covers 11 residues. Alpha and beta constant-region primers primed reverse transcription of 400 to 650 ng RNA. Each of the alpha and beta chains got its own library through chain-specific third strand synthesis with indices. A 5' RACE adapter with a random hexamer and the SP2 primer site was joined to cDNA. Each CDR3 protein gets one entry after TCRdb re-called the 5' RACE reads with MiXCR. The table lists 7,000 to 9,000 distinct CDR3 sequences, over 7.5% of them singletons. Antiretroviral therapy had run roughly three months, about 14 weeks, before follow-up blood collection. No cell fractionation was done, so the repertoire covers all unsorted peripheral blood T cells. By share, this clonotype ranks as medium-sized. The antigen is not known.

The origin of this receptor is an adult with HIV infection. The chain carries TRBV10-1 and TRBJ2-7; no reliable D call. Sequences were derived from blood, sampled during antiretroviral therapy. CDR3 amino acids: CASSELYEQYV. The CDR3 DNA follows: TGCGCCAGCAGTGAGCTATACGAGCAGTACGTC.